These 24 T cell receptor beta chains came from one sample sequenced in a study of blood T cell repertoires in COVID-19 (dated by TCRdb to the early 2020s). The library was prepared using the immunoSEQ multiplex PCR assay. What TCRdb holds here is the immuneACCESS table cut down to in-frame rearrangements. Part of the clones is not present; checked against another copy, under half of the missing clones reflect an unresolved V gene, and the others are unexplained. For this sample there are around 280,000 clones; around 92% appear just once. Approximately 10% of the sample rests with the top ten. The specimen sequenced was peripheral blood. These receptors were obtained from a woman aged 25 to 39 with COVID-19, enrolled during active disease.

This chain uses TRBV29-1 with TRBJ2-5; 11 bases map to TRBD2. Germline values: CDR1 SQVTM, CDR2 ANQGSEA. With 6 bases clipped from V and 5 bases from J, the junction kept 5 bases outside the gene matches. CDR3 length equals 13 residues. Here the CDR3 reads CSVVAGGLETQYF. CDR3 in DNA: TGCAGCGTCGTAGCGGGGGGGCTGGAGACCCAGTACTTC.

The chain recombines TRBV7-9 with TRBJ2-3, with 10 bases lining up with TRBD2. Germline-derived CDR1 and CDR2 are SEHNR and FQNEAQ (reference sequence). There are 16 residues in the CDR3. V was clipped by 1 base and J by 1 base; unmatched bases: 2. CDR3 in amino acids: CASSLGLAGGTDTQYF. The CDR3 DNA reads TGTGCCAGCAGCTTAGGGCTAGCGGGGGGCACAGATACGCAGTATTTT.

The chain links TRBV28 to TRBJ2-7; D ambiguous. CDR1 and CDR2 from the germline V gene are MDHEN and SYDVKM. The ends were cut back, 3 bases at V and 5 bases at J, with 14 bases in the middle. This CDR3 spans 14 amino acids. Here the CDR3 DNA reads TGTGCCAGCAGTTTTTTAGCAGCGACTGACGAGCAGTACTTC. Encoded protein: CASSFLAATDEQYF.

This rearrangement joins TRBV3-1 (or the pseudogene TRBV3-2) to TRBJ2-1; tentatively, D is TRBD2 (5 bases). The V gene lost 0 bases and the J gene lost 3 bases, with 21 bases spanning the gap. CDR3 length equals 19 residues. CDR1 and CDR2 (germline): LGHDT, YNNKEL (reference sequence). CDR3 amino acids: CASSQEAPYVSGFYNEQFF. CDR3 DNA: TGTGCCAGCAGCCAAGAAGCTCCATACGTGTCGGGATTCTACAATGAGCAGTTCTTC.

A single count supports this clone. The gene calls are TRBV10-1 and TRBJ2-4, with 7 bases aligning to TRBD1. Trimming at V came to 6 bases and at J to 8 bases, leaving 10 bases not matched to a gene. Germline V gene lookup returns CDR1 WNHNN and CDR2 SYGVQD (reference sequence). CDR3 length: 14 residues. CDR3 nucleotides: TGCGCCAGCAGCGTAAACAGGGGACCGGACATTCAGTACTTC. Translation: CASSVNRGPDIQYF.

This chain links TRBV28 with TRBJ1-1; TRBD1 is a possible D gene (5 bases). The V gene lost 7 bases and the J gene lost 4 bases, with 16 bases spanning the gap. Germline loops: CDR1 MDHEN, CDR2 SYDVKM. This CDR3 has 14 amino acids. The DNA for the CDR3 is TGTGCCAGCACCCGGGCGGGGCGCGGCACTGAAGCTTTCTTT. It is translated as CASTRAGRGTEAFF.

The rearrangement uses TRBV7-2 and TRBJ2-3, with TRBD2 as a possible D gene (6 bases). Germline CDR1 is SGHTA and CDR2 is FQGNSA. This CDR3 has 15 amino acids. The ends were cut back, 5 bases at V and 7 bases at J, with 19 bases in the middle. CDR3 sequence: CASSPTSRSGNTQYF. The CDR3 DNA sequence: TGTGCCAGCAGCCCTACTAGCCGCTCGGGAAATACGCAGTATTTT.

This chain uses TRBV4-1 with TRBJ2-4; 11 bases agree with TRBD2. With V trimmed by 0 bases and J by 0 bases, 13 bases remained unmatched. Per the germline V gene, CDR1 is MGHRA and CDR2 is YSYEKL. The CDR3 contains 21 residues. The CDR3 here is CASSQDNWVAGGHGAKNIQYF. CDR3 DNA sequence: TGCGCCAGCAGCCAAGATAATTGGGTAGCGGGGGGGCATGGAGCCAAAAACATTCAGTACTTC.

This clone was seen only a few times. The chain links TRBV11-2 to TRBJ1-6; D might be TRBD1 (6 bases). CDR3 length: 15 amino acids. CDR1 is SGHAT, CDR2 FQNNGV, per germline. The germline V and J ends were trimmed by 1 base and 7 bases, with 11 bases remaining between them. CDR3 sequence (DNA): TGTGCCAGCAGCTTAGGAGGGGGATCCAATTCACCCCTCCACTTT. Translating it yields CASSLGGGSNSPLHF.

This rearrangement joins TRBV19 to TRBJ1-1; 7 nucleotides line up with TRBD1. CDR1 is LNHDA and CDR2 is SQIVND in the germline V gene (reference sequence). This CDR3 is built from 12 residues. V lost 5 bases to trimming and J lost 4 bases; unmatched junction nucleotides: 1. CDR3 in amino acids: CASSYRGTEAFF. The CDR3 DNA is TGTGCCAGTAGTTACAGGGGCACTGAAGCTTTCTTT.

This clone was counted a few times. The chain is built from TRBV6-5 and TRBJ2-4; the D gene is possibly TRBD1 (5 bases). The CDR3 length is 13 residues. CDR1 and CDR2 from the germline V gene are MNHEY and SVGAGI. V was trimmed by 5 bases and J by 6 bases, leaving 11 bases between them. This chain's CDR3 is CASSIQGPNIQYF. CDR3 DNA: TGTGCCAGCAGTATCCAGGGCCCAAACATTCAGTACTTC.

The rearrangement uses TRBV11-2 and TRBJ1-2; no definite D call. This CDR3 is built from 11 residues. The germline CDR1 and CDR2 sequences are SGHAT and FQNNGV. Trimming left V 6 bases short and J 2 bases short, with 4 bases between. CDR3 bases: TGTGCCAGCAGGGAGAACTATGGCTACACCTTC. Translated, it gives CASRENYGYTF.

CDR3 nucleotide sequence: TGTGCCAGCAGCTTGGCCCCGCGACAGGGGGATGAAAAACTGTTTTTT. Amino acid sequence: CASSLAPRQGDEKLFF. J is TRBJ1-4 and V is TRBV5-5, with 9 bases aligning to TRBD1. V lost 0 bases and J lost 6; bases outside the gene matches: 6. The CDR3 contains 16 residues. The germline CDR1 and CDR2 sequences are SGHKS and YYEKEE (reference sequence).

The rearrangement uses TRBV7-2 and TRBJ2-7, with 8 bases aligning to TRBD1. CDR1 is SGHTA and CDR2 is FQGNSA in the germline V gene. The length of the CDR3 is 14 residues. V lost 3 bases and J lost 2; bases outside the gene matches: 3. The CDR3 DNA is TGTGCCAGCAGCTTCACGACAGGGGCCTACGAGCAGTACTTC. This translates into CASSFTTGAYEQYF.

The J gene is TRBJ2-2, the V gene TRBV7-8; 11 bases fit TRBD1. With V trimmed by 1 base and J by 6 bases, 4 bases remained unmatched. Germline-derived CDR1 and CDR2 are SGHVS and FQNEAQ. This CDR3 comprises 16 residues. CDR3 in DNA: TGTGCCAGCAGCTTAGAGGGACAGGGGGTAGCCGGGGAGCTGTTTTTT. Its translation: CASSLEGQGVAGELFF. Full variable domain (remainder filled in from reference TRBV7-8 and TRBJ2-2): GAGVSQSPRYKVAKRGQDVALRCDPISGHVSLFWYQQALGQGPEFLTYFQNEAQLDKSGLPSDRFFAERPEGSVSTLKIQRTQQEDSAVYLCASSLEGQGVAGELFFGEGSRLTVL.

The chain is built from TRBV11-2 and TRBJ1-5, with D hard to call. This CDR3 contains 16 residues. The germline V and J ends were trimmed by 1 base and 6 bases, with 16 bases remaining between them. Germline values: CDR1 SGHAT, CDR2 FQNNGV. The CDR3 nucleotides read TGTGCCAGCAGCTTAGGAGTAGGTGGGCGCGTTCAGCCCCAGCATTTT. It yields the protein CASSLGVGGRVQPQHF.

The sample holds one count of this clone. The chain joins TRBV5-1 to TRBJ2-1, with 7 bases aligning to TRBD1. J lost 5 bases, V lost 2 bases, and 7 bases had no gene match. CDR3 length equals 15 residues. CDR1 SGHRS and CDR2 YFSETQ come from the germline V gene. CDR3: CASSFWDSANNEQFF. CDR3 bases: TGCGCCAGCAGCTTTTGGGACAGTGCAAACAATGAGCAGTTCTTC. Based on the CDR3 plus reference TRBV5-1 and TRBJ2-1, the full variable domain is KAGVTQTPRYLIKTRGQQVTLSCSPISGHRSVSWYQQTPGQGLQFLFEYFSETQRNKGNFPGRFSGRQFSNSRSEMNVSTLELGDSALYLCASSFWDSANNEQFFGPGTRLTVL.

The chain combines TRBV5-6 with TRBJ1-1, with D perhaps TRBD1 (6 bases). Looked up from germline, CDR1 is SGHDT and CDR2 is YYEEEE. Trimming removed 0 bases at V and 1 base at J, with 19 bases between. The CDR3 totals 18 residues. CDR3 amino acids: CASSLAWGQQSGNTEAFF. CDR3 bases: TGTGCCAGCAGCTTGGCATGGGGGCAACAATCGGGGAACACTGAAGCTTTCTTT.

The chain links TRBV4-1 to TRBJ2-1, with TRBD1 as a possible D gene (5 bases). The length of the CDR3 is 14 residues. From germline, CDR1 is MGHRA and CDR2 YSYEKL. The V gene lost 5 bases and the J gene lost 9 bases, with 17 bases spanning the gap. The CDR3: CASSYPPGTGEQFF. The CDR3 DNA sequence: TGCGCCAGCAGCTACCCCCCTGGTACAGGTGAGCAGTTCTTC.

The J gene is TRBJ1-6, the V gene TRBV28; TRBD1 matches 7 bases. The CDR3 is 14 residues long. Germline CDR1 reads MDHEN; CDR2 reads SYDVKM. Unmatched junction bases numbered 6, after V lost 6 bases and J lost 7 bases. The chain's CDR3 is CASSPDRKNSPLHF. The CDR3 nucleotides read TGTGCCAGCAGCCCGGACAGGAAGAATTCACCCCTCCACTTT. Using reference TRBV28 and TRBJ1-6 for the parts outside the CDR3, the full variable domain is DVKVTQSSRYLVKRTGEKVFLECVQDMDHENMFWYRQDPGLGLRLIYFSYDVKMKEKGDIPEGYSVSREKKERFSLILESASTNQTSMYLCASSPDRKNSPLHFGNGTRLTVT.

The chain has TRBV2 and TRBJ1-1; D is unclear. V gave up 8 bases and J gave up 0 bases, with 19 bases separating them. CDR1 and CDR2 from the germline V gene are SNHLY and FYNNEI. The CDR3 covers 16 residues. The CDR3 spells CASAGSGWTLNTEAFF. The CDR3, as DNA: TGTGCCAGCGCCGGATCTGGGTGGACTTTGAACACTGAAGCTTTCTTT. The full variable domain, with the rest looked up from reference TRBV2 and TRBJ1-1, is EPEVTQTPSHQVTQMGQEVILRCVPISNHLYFYWYRQILGQKVEFLVSFYNNEISEKSEIFDDQFSVERPDGSNFTLKIRSTKLEDSAMYFCASAGSGWTLNTEAFFGQGTRLTVV.

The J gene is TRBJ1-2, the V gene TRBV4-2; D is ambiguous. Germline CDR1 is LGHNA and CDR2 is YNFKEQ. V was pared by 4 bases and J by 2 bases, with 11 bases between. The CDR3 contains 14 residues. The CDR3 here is CASSPPRLNYGYTF. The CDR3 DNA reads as TGTGCCAGCAGCCCGCCCCGGTTGAACTATGGCTACACCTTC.

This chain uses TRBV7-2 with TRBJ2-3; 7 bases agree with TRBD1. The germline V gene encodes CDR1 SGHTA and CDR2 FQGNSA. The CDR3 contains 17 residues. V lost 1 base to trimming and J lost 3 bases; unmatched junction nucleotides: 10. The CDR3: CASSLGTGLYGTDTQYF. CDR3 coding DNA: TGTGCCAGCAGCTTAGGGACAGGCTTATACGGAACAGATACGCAGTATTTT.

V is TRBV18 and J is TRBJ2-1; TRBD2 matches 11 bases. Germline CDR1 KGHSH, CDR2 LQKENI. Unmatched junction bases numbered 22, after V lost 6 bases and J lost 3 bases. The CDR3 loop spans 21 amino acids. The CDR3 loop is CASSPRILAGGQPDIYNEQFF. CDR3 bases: TGTGCCAGCTCTCCCCGGATCCTAGCGGGGGGCCAACCTGACATCTACAATGAGCAGTTCTTC.